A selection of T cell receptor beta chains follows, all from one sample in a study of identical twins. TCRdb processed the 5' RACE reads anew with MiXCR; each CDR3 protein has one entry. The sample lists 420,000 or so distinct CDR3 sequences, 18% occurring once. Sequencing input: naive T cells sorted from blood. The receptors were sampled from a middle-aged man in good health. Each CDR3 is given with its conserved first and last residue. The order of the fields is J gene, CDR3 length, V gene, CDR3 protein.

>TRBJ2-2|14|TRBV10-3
CAISESSTTGELFF
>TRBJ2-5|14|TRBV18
CASSPMRRAETQYF
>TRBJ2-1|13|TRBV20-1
CSVASGEIDEQFF
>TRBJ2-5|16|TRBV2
CASSEADGHRRETQYF
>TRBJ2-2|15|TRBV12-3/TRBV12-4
CASSPQGGNTGELFF
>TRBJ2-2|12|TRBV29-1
CSVNSEGRELFF
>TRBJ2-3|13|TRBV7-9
CASSFSRIHTQYF
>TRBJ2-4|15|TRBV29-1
CSVEVISGILNIQYF
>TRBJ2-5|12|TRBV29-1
CSVGQGFETQYF
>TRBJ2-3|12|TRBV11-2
CASSSSTDTQYF
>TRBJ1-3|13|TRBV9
CASSGVSGNTIYF
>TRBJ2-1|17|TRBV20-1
CSAGLAGGGVSYNEQFF
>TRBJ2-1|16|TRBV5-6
CASSFPTSGSRNEQFF
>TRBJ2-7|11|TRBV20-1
CSALGQNEQYF
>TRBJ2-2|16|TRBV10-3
CAISEWDKKNTGELFF
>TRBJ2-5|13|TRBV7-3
CASSLSHQETQYF
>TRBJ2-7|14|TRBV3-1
CASSQPGSSYEQYF
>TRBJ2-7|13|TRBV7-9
CASSLGDLLEQYF
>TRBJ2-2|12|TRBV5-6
CASSPPRGELFF
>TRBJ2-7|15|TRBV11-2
CASATTSLHSYEQYF
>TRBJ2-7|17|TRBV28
CASNKPGPSMANYEQYF
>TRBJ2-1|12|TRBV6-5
CASRQGWEEQFF
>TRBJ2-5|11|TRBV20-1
CSARDSETQYF
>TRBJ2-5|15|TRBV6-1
CASSEVAGQQETQYF
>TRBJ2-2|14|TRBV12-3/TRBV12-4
CASSPSWNTGELFF
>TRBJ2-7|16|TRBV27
CASSTIMSSGRYEQYF
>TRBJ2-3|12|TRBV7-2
CASSSYGDTQYF
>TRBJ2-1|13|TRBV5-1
CASSLAGDHEQFF
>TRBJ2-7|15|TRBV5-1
CASSLGGSARYEQYF
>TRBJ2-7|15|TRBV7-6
CASSSSPLQGYEQYF
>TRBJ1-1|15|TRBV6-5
CASSYSTGANTEAFF
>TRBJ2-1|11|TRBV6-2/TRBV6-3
CASSYGSSEFF
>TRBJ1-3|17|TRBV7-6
CASSLNTAGRAGNTIYF
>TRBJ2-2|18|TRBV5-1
CASSLGLTGGTRDGELFF
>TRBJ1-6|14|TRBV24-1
CATSDRQINSPLHF
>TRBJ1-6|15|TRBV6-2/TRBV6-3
CASSWTGQETSPLHF
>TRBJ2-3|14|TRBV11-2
CASSPRGGVDTQYF
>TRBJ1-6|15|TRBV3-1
CASSRSTGINSPLHF
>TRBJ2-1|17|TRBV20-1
CSAHPGTSGTSGNEQFF
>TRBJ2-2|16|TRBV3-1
CASSRSGQVNTGELFF
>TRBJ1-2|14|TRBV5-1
CASSTGTANYGYTF
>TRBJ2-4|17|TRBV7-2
CASSLVGGAGAKNIQYF
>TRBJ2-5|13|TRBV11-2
CASSLSVRETQYF
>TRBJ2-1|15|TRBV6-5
CASSFELAGDHEQFF
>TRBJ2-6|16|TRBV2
CASSQNRASGANVLTF
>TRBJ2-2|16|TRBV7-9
CASSLAGGANTGELFF
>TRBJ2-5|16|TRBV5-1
CASSYRTNRYQETQYF
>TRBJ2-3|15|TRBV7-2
CASSLGRGGTDTQYF
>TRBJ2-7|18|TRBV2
CASSWNPRSGKRSYEQYF
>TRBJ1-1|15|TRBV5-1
CASSRRQGRFAEAFF
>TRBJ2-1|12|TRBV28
CASRPIYNEQFF
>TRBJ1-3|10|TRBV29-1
CSALGNTIYF
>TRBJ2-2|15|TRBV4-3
CASSQEDRATGELFF
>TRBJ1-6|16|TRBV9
CASSIRDRAYNSPLHF
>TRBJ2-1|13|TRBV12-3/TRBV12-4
CASSNARGDGQFF
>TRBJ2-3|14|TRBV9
CASSVVELADTQYF
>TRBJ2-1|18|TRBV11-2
CASSLVSGLAVYYNEQFF
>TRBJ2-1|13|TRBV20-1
CSARALLEFEQFF
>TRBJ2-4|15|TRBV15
CATSRDIQGRGIQYF